This TCR beta chain came from a study of cytomegalovirus exposure and HLA in healthy donors. The CDR3 has 13 amino acids. Between the trimmed V and J ends, which lost 3 bases and 3 bases, there was a span of 8 bases. The germline gives CDR1 GTSNPN, CDR2 SVGIG (reference sequence). The PCR was carried out with 60 Vbeta primers and 13 Jbeta primers. Sequencing was performed with immunoSEQ multiplex PCR; in TCRdb, only in-frame clones are kept and a portion is missing. This sample carries around 140,000 clones, approximately 80% of them seen once, and the ten largest clones take 1.5%. Material: PBMCs. The source is a woman younger than 30 in good health and CMV-seronegative. The chain has TRBV30 and TRBJ2-2; no firm D call. CDR3 residues: CAWRVTYTGELFF. CDR3 nucleotide sequence: TGTGCCTGGAGGGTCACATACACCGGGGAGCTGTTTTTT.